This T cell receptor (beta chain) was recovered during a study of blood T cell repertoires in COVID-19. The CDR3 has 15 residues. Per germline, CDR1 MDHEN and CDR2 SYDVKM. Germline trimming cut 4 bases from V and 7 bases from J; bases unmatched to any gene: 6. This clone has just one count. The method was immunoSEQ multiplex PCR; TCRdb's version includes in-frame clones alone and lacks a portion of them. This sample has 190,000 or so clones, with less than 95% found just once. Seattle patient enrollment occurred during active infection, with longitudinal follow-up thereafter. V usage is TRBV28 and J usage is TRBJ1-4; 10 bases are a match to TRBD1. What was sequenced was peripheral blood. This sequence originates from a young man with COVID-19, enrolled during active disease. The DNA of the CDR3 is TGTGCCAGCAGTTCAGCGGGACAGGGGCGTGAAAAACTGTTTTTT. It translates to CASSSAGQGREKLFF.